The source of this TCR beta chain is a study of identical twins (TCRdb year 2016). For the study in its entirety: The study deep-sequenced TCR alpha and beta repertoires from monozygotic twins, unrelated adults of various ages and cord blood to test whether fetal clonotypes persist. To rule out contamination, replicate twin experiments were performed at different times with different library preparation protocols. Findings and caveats that apply to the study as a whole: In monozygotic twins, out-of-frame TCR alpha sharing was systematically underestimated by recombination models, although the models agreed with sharing between unrelated individuals. Because the same donors could not be followed over many years, the conclusions relied on cross-sectional statistical analysis. Zero-insertion analyses could be partly confounded by invariant T cells such as MAIT and iNKT, though diverse VJ usage argued against such confounding for most clonotypes. Out-of-frame TCR alpha sequences shared between twins showed an excess of low generation-probability sequences compared with coincidental sharing between unrelated individuals. Excess twin sharing in beta out-of-frame sequences was weaker because fewer shared sequences lowered the signal-to-noise ratio. Fewer insertions were carried by abundant cord blood beta clonotypes; a weaker similar trend was observed in young adult naive repertoires, while no such trend was observed in memory repertoires.

In regard to this clonotype: The antigen this receptor binds is unknown. It has no much larger one-base neighbor in the sample; base qualities were not kept.

Library preparation employed 5' RACE. The sequencing machine was an Illumina HiSeq 2000. A universal primer binding site was added through template switching, and the final cDNA carried a unique molecular identifier so that TCR cDNA molecules could be counted accurately. First-strand cDNA for TCR alpha and beta chains was synthesized from specific primers in the conserved constant-segment region. To control for contamination, every cDNA library was double barcoded, receiving both a SMART-Mk sample barcode and Illumina barcodes. TruSeq adapter sequences along with Illumina sample barcodes were introduced in two successive PCR steps. TCR alpha and beta cDNA libraries were sequenced on the Illumina HiSeq platform with custom primers. The paper's processing steps were these. Raw reads were processed with MiGEC to extract unique molecular identifiers, and MiXCR was used to determine CDR3 positions. Recombination models were inferred per individual with the repgenHMM and IGoR tools using an EM algorithm. Shared clonotype analysis was performed with the tcR package in R, normalizing sharing by the product of cloneset sizes. To study raw recombination free of thymic and clonal selection effects, out-of-frame nonproductive sequences were analyzed. The raw public reads went through TCRdb reprocessing: fastp at Q25, MiXCR clone calling, in-frame beta chains kept. Rows matching on CDR3 protein sequence are summarized as one entry with the most common DNA and genes. These V and J calls derive from TCRdb rather than the authors' analysis. The sample table lists fewer than 900,000 distinct CDR3 sequences, roughly 20% of them with a count of one. The ten largest make up roughly 4.3% of the sample.

Only healthy Caucasian donors were included. Three pairs of female monozygotic twins, all aged 18 to 29 years, were included in the twin cohort. The RNA used for TCR libraries was isolated from peripheral blood mononuclear cells. V is pruned by 0 bases and J by 5 bases, leaving 5 bases of the junction without a gene match. Reading the germline V gene (reference sequence) gives CDR1 GTSNPN and CDR2 SVGIG. The CDR3 runs 14 residues from the cysteine to the phenylalanine. Only the CDR3 DNA is retained, 42 bases long and in frame from the first base. This sample was also put to use in a study of T cells expressing NK-cell markers. The second source states: TCR beta-chain repertoires were profiled in sorted CD3+CD56+NKG2C+, CD3+CD56+NKG2C- and CD3+CD56-NKG2C+ T-cell subsets from several donors. Among the eight sequenced donors, only one was HCMV-seronegative, while the other seven were HCMV-seropositive. To restrict sorting to alphabetaTCR-expressing T cells, an anti-gammadeltaTCR antibody was added in several experiments. In six donors, the dominant CD3+CD56+NKG2C+ clonotypes were among the top 10 CD8+ clonotypes and accounted for roughly 1.0-7.0% of CD8+ T cells. Those dominant clonotypes were again the most abundant among CD3+CD56-NKG2C+ cells in four donors, at roughly 25-60.1%. Whether the expanded NKG2C-expressing T cell clones were specific for HCMV antigens was left unclear. The study sequenced eight donors, all healthy volunteers chosen at random: three men and five women. HCMV-specific IgG was detected in serum with a commercial ELISA kit to determine HCMV serostatus. Bulk peripheral blood T-cell repertoires were additionally sequenced from unsorted PBMC for over 5 donors. Reads were demultiplexed and grouped by UMI with MIGEC, and clonotypes were assembled and quantified with MiTCR. To exclude erroneous sequences, any TCR cDNA sequence not supported by at least two reads was discarded. Downstream repertoire analysis used the tcR package, and clonotypes were matched across fractions by CDR3 nucleotide sequence plus V segment. VDJmatch was used to annotate antigen specificity against VDJdb, with one amino acid substitution allowed in CDR3.

The chain is encoded by TRBV30 joined to TRBJ2-7; 9 bases in the junction line up with TRBD2. The clonotype originates from a woman aged 18-35 years in good health. The specimen sequenced was PBMCs. CDR3 reads: CAWSVSAGGHEQYF. The bases read TGTGCCTGGAGTGTTTCAGCGGGAGGCCACGAGCAGTACTTC.